The entry below describes one TCR beta chain. This CDR3 contains 15 residues. Germline V lookup: CDR1 SGHRS, CDR2 YFSETQ. Trimming left V 0 bases short and J 11 bases short, with 15 bases between. The data stem from a study of blood T cell repertoires in COVID-19. Generated by immunoSEQ multiplex PCR, the TCRdb table keeps only in-frame clones and is missing some. This table has 400,000 or so clones, 90% appearing once. This sequence originates from a man between 18 and 35 years old who had recovered from COVID-19. Sequencing input: PBMCs or T cells enriched from blood (not recorded which). The chain links TRBV5-1 to TRBJ1-6, with no clear D. CDR3 protein: CASSLDSGGWTPLHF. CDR3 nucleotides: TGCGCCAGCAGCTTGGACTCGGGAGGTTGGACACCCCTCCACTTT.